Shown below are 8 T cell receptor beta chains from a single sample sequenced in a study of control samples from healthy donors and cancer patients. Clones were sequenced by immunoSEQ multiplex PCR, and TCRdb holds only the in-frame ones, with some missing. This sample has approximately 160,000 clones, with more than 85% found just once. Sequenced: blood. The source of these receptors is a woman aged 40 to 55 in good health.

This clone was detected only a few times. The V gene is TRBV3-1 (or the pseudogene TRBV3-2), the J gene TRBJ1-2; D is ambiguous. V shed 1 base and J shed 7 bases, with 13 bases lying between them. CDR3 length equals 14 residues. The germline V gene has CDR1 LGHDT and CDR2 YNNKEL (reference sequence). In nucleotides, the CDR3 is TGTGCCAGCAGCCAAGTCACGAGAGGGCTTGGCTACACCTTC. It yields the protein CASSQVTRGLGYTF.

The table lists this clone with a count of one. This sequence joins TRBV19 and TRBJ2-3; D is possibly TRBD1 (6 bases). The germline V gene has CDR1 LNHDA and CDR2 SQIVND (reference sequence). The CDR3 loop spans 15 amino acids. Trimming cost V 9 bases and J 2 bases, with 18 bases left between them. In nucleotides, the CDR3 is TGTGCCAGCAGGGGTCCGGGATTTCTCACAGATACGCAGTATTTT. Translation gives CASRGPGFLTDTQYF.

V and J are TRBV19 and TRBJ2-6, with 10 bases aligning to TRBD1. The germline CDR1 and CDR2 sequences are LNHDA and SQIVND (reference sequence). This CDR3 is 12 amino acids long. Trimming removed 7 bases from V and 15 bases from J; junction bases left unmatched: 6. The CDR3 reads CASIGTGEGLTF. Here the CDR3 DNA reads TGTGCCAGTATAGGGACAGGGGAAGGCCTGACTTTC.

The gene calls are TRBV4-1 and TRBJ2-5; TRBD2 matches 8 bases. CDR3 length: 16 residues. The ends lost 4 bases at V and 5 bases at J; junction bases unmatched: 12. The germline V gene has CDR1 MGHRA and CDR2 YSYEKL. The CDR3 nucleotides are TGCGCCAGCAGCCTCCCCTTGGTCGGGGGGGCGGAGACCCAGTACTTC. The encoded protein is CASSLPLVGGAETQYF.

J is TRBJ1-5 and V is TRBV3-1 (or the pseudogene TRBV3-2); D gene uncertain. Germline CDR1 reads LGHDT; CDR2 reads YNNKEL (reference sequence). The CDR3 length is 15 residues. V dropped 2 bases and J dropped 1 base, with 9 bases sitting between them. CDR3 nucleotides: TGTGCCAGCAGCCAATCTTCCTGGAGCAATCAGCCCCAGCATTTT. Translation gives CASSQSSWSNQPQHF.

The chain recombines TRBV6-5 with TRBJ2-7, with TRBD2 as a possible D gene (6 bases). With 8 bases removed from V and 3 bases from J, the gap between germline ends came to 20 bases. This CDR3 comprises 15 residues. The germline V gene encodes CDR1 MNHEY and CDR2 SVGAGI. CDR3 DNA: TGTGCCAGCTCCACCGTGGAGGGGCGCTTCTACGAGCAGTACTTC. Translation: CASSTVEGRFYEQYF.

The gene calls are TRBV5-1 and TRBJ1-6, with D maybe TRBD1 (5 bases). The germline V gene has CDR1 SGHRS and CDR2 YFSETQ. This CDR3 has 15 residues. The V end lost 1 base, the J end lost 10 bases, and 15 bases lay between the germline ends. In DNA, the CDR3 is TGCGCCAGCAGCTTGTTTTCAGGGTCAGGGTCACCCCTCCACTTT. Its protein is CASSLFSGSGSPLHF.

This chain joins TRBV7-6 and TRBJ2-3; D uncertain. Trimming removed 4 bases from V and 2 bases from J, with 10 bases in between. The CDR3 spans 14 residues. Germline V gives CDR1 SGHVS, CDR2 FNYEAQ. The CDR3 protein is CASSSRRLTDTQYF. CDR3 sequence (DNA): TGTGCCAGCAGCTCCCGCCGGCTCACAGATACGCAGTATTTT.